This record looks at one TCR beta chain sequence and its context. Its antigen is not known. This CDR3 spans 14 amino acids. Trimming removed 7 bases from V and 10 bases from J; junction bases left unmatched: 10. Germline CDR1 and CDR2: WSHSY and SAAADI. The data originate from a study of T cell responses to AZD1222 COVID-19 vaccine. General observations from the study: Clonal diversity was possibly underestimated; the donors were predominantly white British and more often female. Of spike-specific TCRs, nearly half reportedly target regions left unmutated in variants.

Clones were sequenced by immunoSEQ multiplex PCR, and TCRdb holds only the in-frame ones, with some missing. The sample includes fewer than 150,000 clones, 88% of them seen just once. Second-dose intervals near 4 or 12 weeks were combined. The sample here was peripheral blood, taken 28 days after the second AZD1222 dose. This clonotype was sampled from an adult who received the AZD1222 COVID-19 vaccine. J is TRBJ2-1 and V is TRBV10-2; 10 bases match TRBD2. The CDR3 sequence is CASKELAGSGEQFF. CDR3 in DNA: TGCGCCAGCAAGGAACTAGCGGGATCGGGAGAGCAGTTCTTC.